This T cell receptor beta chain was found in a study of shared clonotypes between healthy human individuals. V lost 5 bases and J lost 3, with 13 bases in between. The CDR3 is made up of 14 amino acids. The germline gives CDR1 MDHEN, CDR2 SYDVKM. Measured with immunoSEQ multiplex PCR; TCRdb has only the in-frame clones, and not every one. The repertoire has roughly 500,000 clones, 75% to 85% of them found once; the top ten carry 10% to 15%. Sequencing was done on a sample of PBMCs. The source of this sequence is a woman in her 40s in good health. Some clones in this sample may be carry-over from other donors' samples. This sequence joins TRBV28 and TRBJ1-2, with TRBD1 as a possible D gene (5 bases). The CDR3 DNA sequence: TGTGCCAGCAGTCAGCCGGGACGGGACTATGGCTACACCTTC. Residues: CASSQPGRDYGYTF.